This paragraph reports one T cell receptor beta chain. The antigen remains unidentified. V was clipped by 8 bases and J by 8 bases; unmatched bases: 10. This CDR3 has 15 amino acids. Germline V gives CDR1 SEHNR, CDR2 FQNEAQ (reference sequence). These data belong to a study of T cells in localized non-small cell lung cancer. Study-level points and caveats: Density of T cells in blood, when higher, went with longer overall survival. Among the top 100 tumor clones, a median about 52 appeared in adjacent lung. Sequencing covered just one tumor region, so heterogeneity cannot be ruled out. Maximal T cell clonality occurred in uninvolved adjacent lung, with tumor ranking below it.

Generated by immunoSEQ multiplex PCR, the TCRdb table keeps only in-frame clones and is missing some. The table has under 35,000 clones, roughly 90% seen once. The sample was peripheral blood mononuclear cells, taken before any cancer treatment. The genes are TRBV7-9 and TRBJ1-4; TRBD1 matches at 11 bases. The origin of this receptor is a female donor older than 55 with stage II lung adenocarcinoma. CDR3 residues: CASQSSGTGGEKLFF. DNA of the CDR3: TGTGCCAGCCAGTCGTCCGGGACAGGGGGAGAAAAACTGTTTTTT.